One sample yielded the 23 T cell receptor beta chains listed below, sequenced in a study of OX40 agonist ivuxolimab in advanced cancers. TCRdb's table, derived via immunoSEQ multiplex PCR, lists solely in-frame clones and lacks some. The sample holds 66,000 or so clones; roughly 76% are singletons and the top ten take about 1.6%. The specimen was CD4+ or CD8+ T cells sorted from blood, collected in a trial of the OX40 agonist ivuxolimab. All receptors come from an adult with an advanced solid tumor such as melanoma, head and neck, liver or kidney cancer.

Notes on this clone: Other DNA sequences in the sample encode the same CDR3. The chain couples TRBV6-6 to TRBJ1-5; tentative D call: TRBD1 (5 bases). This CDR3 is 14 amino acids long. V lost 5 bases and J 0 bases, leaving 8 bases between the germline ends. Germline V gene sequence: CDR1 MNHNY, CDR2 SVGAGI (reference sequence). The CDR3 sequence: CASSQGDSNQPQHF. The DNA of the CDR3 is TGTGCCAGCAGTCAGGGAGATAGCAATCAGCCCCAGCATTTT.

The chain has TRBV30 and TRBJ1-4, with a tentative D call TRBD1 (5 bases). The CDR3 extends over 14 amino acids. Trimming removed 4 bases at V and 7 bases at J, with 16 bases between. Per the germline V gene, CDR1 is GTSNPN and CDR2 is SVGIG (reference sequence). The CDR3 protein is CAWKMTWGSEKLFF. The CDR3 nucleotides are TGTGCCTGGAAAATGACGTGGGGGAGTGAAAAACTGTTTTTT.

This clone was found a few times. J is TRBJ2-1 and V is TRBV20-1; D is unclear. The CDR3 spans 11 residues. V shed 6 bases and J shed 12 bases, with 15 bases lying between them. Germline V gene lookup returns CDR1 DFQATT and CDR2 SNEGSKA (reference sequence). The CDR3 DNA reads as TGCAGTGCGCCAAGGGCTCTTACGCAGTTCTTC. Amino acids: CSAPRALTQFF.

The CDR3 DNA sequence: TGTGCCAGCAGCTTCGGACGGAGAAGCTCCTATAATTCACCCCTCCACTTT. Encoded protein: CASSFGRRSSYNSPLHF. The rearrangement uses TRBV9 and TRBJ1-6; D is undetermined. Germline CDR1 SGDLS, CDR2 YYNGEE. This CDR3 has 17 amino acids. Trimming removed 4 bases at V and 0 bases at J, with 14 bases between.

V is TRBV28 and J is TRBJ2-1; D might be TRBD2 (7 bases). The germline V gene encodes CDR1 MDHEN and CDR2 SYDVKM. The length of the CDR3 is 16 residues. V was cut by 3 bases and J by 1 base, with 13 bases left in between. DNA for the CDR3: TGTGCCAGCAGTTTGGGGGCTAGCGGATCCTACAATGAGCAGTTCTTC. Translated, it gives CASSLGASGSYNEQFF. The full variable domain, its missing parts supplied by reference TRBV28 and TRBJ2-1, is DVKVTQSSRYLVKRTGEKVFLECVQDMDHENMFWYRQDPGLGLRLIYFSYDVKMKEKGDIPEGYSVSREKKERFSLILESASTNQTSMYLCASSLGASGSYNEQFFGPGTRLTVL.

The V gene is TRBV19, the J gene TRBJ2-2; 7 bases agree with TRBD2. The V gene end was trimmed by 4 bases and the J gene end by 7 bases; junction bases not matched to a gene: 9. Germline V gene lookup returns CDR1 LNHDA and CDR2 SQIVND (reference sequence). This CDR3 has 15 amino acids. The DNA of the CDR3 is TGTGCCAGTAGTAGGGACGCAGGGAGGGGCGGGGAGCTGTTTTTT. It specifies CASSRDAGRGGELFF.

CDR3 nucleotide sequence: TGTGCCAGCAGCTTAAGAAGTTCCACTGAAGCTTTCTTT. It specifies CASSLRSSTEAFF. This chain links TRBV11-3 with TRBJ1-1; D is unclear. The germline V gene has CDR1 SGHNT and CDR2 YENEEA. The ends were cut back, 2 bases at V and 4 bases at J, with 8 bases in the middle. The CDR3 length is 13 residues.

The V and J genes are TRBV2 and TRBJ1-2; 10 nucleotides line up with TRBD1. CDR1 is SNHLY and CDR2 is FYNNEI in the germline V gene. The CDR3 contains 14 residues. The ends lost 4 bases at V and 4 bases at J; junction bases unmatched: 3. CDR3 region: CASSGQGASYGYTF. The CDR3 DNA reads as TGTGCCAGCAGTGGACAGGGGGCTTCCTATGGCTACACCTTC.

V gene TRBV18 combines with J gene TRBJ2-3; TRBD1 matches 8 bases. Germline V CDR1 and CDR2: KGHSH, LQKENI. The CDR3 is made up of 14 amino acids. The V and J ends lost 4 bases and 3 bases, in that order; junction bases with no gene match: 3. Here the CDR3 reads CASSLGQGTDTQYF. CDR3 nucleotides: TGTGCCAGCTCACTTGGACAGGGAACAGATACGCAGTATTTT.

The J gene is TRBJ2-3, the V gene TRBV11-3, with D perhaps TRBD1 (5 bases). The germline V gene encodes CDR1 SGHNT and CDR2 YENEEA. CDR3 length: 15 residues. Trimming stripped 1 base from V and 1 base from J, with 9 bases between. The DNA for the CDR3 is TGTGCCAGCAGCTTAGGCCTACAGGGCACAGATACGCAGTATTTT. Translating gives CASSLGLQGTDTQYF.

The chain links TRBV2 to TRBJ2-7; D might be TRBD1 or TRBD2, each matching 5 bases. This CDR3 is built from 13 residues. Trimming left V 6 bases short and J 6 bases short, with 15 bases between. CDR1 SNHLY and CDR2 FYNNEI come from the germline V gene. CDR3 bases: TGTGCCAGCAGAAGTTGGGGGTCCCCCGAGCAGTACTTC. Its protein is CASRSWGSPEQYF.

J is TRBJ1-6 and V is TRBV19; D not certain. Trimming cost V 3 bases and J 7 bases, with 7 bases left between them. The CDR3 consists of 13 residues. Germline assignment: CDR1 LNHDA and CDR2 SQIVND (reference sequence). The CDR3 sequence: CASSMDGNSPLHF. As DNA, the CDR3 is TGTGCCAGTAGTATGGACGGCAATTCACCCCTCCACTTT.

This clone has a single count. The chain has TRBV11-2 and TRBJ1-6; no definite D call. Germline CDR1 reads SGHAT; CDR2 reads FQNNGV. The CDR3 covers 14 residues. Trimming pared 3 bases from V and 7 bases from J, leaving 10 bases between. CDR3 loop: CASSFTGRNSPLHF. In nucleotides, the CDR3 is TGTGCCAGCAGCTTTACGGGGAGGAATTCACCCCTCCACTTT.

V gene TRBV5-4 combines with J gene TRBJ2-5; 8 nucleotides agree with TRBD2. J lost 4 bases, V lost 4 bases, and 9 bases had no gene match. This CDR3 is built from 15 residues. Germline CDR1 SGHNT, CDR2 YYREEE (reference sequence). CDR3 amino acids: CASSRSGIPRETQYF. The CDR3 DNA sequence: TGTGCCAGCAGCCGTAGCGGGATTCCGCGAGAGACCCAGTACTTC.

The chain combines TRBV11-2 with TRBJ2-7; 8 nucleotides agree with TRBD2. The germline V gene has CDR1 SGHAT and CDR2 FQNNGV. Trimming cost V 6 bases and J 3 bases; bases outside gene matches: 13. CDR3 length: 16 amino acids. Here the CDR3 reads CASRSYGGGSFYEQYF. CDR3 in DNA: TGTGCCAGCAGATCCTACGGCGGGGGGTCCTTCTACGAGCAGTACTTC.

The chain has TRBV9 and TRBJ2-7, with D possibly matching TRBD1 (7 bases). This CDR3 is 17 amino acids long. The ends were cut back, 4 bases at V and 2 bases at J, with 22 bases in the middle. Germline V CDR1 and CDR2: SGDLS, YYNGEE. The CDR3 DNA reads TGTGCCAGCAGCCCAAGCTCGGGGGCAGGGGGTCCCTACGAGCAGTACTTC. Its protein is CASSPSSGAGGPYEQYF.

This chain uses TRBV7-9 with TRBJ1-3; D gene unclear. Germline V lookup: CDR1 SEHNR, CDR2 FQNEAQ (reference sequence). Trimming took off 3 bases at V and 1 base at J, with 10 bases between the two ends. This CDR3 is 15 amino acids long. CDR3 sequence reads: CASSFELLSGNTIYF. The DNA of the CDR3 is TGTGCCAGCAGCTTTGAGCTTTTATCTGGAAACACCATATATTTT. Combining the CDR3 with reference TRBV7-9 and TRBJ1-3 gives the whole variable domain DTGVSQNPRHKITKRGQNVTFRCDPISEHNRLYWYRQTLGQGPEFLTYFQNEAQLEKSRLLSDRFSAERPKGSFSTLEIQRTEQGDSAMYLCASSFELLSGNTIYFGEGSWLTVV.

V and J are TRBV6-5 and TRBJ2-1, with D possibly matching TRBD1 (5 bases). The CDR3 has 15 amino acids. Germline CDR1 and CDR2: MNHEY and SVGAGI. V was pared by 0 bases and J by 10 bases, with 16 bases between. The DNA of the CDR3 is TGTGCCAGCAGTTACTCGAGGTTGGGGCTGCGGGAGCAGTTCTTC. Protein product: CASSYSRLGLREQFF.

This chain connects TRBV7-8 to TRBJ1-1; D ambiguous. Germline assignment: CDR1 SGHVS and CDR2 FQNEAQ. The germline V and J ends were trimmed by 1 base and 0 bases, with 6 bases remaining between them. CDR3 length: 14 residues. CDR3 region: CASSLVAMNTEAFF. CDR3 DNA: TGTGCCAGCAGCTTAGTTGCGATGAACACTGAAGCTTTCTTT.

This clone occurred a few times. The V call is TRBV5-5, the J call TRBJ2-7, with 7 bases fitting TRBD2. V lost 0 bases, J lost 1 base, and 7 bases stayed unmatched. Germline CDR1 and CDR2: SGHKS and YYEKEE (reference sequence). This CDR3 contains 16 residues. The CDR3 is CASSLAPFGGSYEQYF. The CDR3 nucleotides are TGTGCCAGCAGCTTGGCGCCCTTCGGGGGGTCCTACGAGCAGTACTTC.

The rearrangement links TRBV18 to TRBJ2-2; possibly TRBD1 or TRBD2 for D (5 bases each). CDR3 size: 15 residues. The V and J ends lost 3 bases and 5 bases respectively, with 13 bases between them. Germline V CDR1 and CDR2: KGHSH, LQKENI. DNA of the CDR3: TGTGCCAGCTCACCTGCTCAGGGCGGGACCGGGGAGCTGTTTTTT. Translating it yields CASSPAQGGTGELFF.

This sequence joins TRBV4-1 and TRBJ2-1, with 7 bases aligning to TRBD2. Germline V CDR1 and CDR2: MGHRA, YSYEKL. The CDR3 contains 20 residues. With 0 bases clipped from V and 4 bases from J, the junction kept 18 bases outside the gene matches. DNA of the CDR3: TGCGCCAGCAGCCAAGACGGACGGGGGGAGAGGTGGACAAAGTACAATGAGCAGTTCTTC. Its translation: CASSQDGRGERWTKYNEQFF.

V is TRBV5-4 and J is TRBJ2-7; D ambiguous. This CDR3 spans 14 amino acids. Germline V gene sequence: CDR1 SGHNT, CDR2 YYREEE (reference sequence). V gave up 1 base and J gave up 5 bases, with 13 bases separating them. CDR3: CASSLYSTSDEQYF. CDR3 DNA sequence: TGTGCCAGCAGCTTGTACAGTACGTCAGACGAGCAGTACTTC.